This T cell receptor beta chain appears in the sequencing data of a study of blood T cell repertoires in COVID-19. Study overall: COVID-19 samples collected from the United States, Italy and Spain covered acute and convalescent phases. T cells, B-cell-depleted T cells, or PBMCs supplied cDNA or gDNA.

This clone came up once. Per the authors' pipeline: It was from reference gene primer amplification that nucleated cell counts were estimated. This table comes from immunoSEQ multiplex PCR, and its TCRdb copy is limited to in-frame clones, with some not included. V, J and clone size reflect that table, while D and trimming were determined from the DNA. The data contain 80,000 to 100,000 clones, about 86% of them singletons. Unmatched junction bases numbered 6, after V lost 4 bases and J lost 4 bases. CDR3 length equals 14 residues. Looked up from germline, CDR1 is SGHRS and CDR2 is YFSETQ. What was sequenced was peripheral blood. The rearrangement links TRBV5-1 to TRBJ2-3; 7 bases fit TRBD2. This sequence was found in a woman aged 80 or over in a cohort sampled during active or convalescent COVID-19. The DNA for the CDR3 is TGCGCCAGCAGCCGCGCGCGGGAGTCAGATACGCAGTATTTT. Translated: CASSRARESDTQYF. Supplemented by reference TRBV5-1 and TRBJ2-3, the full variable domain reads KAGVTQTPRYLIKTRGQQVTLSCSPISGHRSVSWYQQTPGQGLQFLFEYFSETQRNKGNFPGRFSGRQFSNSRSEMNVSTLELGDSALYLCASSRARESDTQYFGPGTRLTVL.